The subject of this entry is one TCR beta chain. Time point denoted: patch test 1, 2 weeks after DPC sensitization. Treatment reported: therapeutic diphenylcyclopropenone sensitization with weekly scalp DPC. The donor pool consisted of alopecia patients aged 18 to 70 years, considered suitable for DPC. These data come from a study of human T cells and chemical hapten exposure. Germline trimming cut 4 bases from V and 0 bases from J; bases unmatched to any gene: 7. The CDR3 has 17 amino acids. Germline CDR1 is ENHRY and CDR2 is SYGVKD. TCRdb called the RACE reads again in MiXCR, with one record for every CDR3 protein. The data contain some 170,000 distinct CDR3 sequences, 20% to 25% of them singletons.

The chain combines TRBV10-3 with TRBJ1-1, with 11 bases fitting TRBD1. The clonotype comes from a woman aged 50 to 60 with alopecia areata. Some clones in this sample may be carry-over from other donors' samples. The sequenced sample was whole blood, obtained in connection with sensitization to the hapten diphenylcyclopropenone (DPC). The CDR3 DNA reads TGTGCCATCAGTGGTGGACAGGGGGCCTTCATGAACACTGAAGCTTTCTTT. It yields the protein CAISGGQGAFMNTEAFF.